This TCR beta chain stems from a study of shared clonotypes between healthy human individuals. Overall study findings and caveats: Clonotype sharing across a few donors was observed for around 5% of naive CD4 clonotypes.

The CDR3 is 14 residues long. V was clipped by 4 bases and J by 4 bases, with 13 bases between them. The germline V gene encodes CDR1 LNHNV and CDR2 YYDKDF (reference sequence). Assay runs were performed at deep level. In replicate PCRs of sorted subsets, roughly 200 ng DNA, about 30,000 T cell genomes, was used. Some clones are missing from TCRdb's copy, which holds only in-frame ones; the method was immunoSEQ multiplex PCR. The top ten hold roughly 1.5% of the sample, which has around 940,000 clones, around 80% seen once. Both subsets, CD45RA+ naive and CD45RA-negative memory, were split from the CD4+ cells. On this clone itself: Its antigen is as yet unknown.

This clonotype was sampled from a man aged 18-30 years in good health. What was sequenced was memory CD4+ T cells sorted from blood. The subset is: CD45RA-negative fraction. This chain links TRBV15 with TRBJ1-2; D perhaps matches TRBD1 (6 bases). The CDR3 region is CATSTETGFYGYTF. The CDR3 DNA is TGTGCCACCAGCACAGAAACAGGGTTCTATGGCTACACCTTC.